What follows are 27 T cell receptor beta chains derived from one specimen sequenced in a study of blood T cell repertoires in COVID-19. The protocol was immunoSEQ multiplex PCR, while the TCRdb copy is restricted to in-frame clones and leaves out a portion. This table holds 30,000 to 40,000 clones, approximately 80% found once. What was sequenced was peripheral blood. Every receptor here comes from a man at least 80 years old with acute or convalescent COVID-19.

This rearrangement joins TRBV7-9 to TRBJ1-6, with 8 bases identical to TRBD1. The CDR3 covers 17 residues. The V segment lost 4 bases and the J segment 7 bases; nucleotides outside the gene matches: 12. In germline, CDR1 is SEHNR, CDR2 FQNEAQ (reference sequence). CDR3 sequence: CASSSQPGQGLNSPLHF. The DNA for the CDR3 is TGTGCCAGCAGCTCTCAACCAGGACAGGGCCTAAATTCACCCCTCCACTTT.

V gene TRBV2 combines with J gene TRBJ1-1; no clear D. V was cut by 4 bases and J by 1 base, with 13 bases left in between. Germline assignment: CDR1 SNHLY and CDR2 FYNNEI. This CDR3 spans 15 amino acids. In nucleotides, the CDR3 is TGTGCCAGCAGTGTTGGTTGGGGAGGGAACACTGAAGCTTTCTTT. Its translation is CASSVGWGGNTEAFF. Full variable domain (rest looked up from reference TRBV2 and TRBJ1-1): EPEVTQTPSHQVTQMGQEVILRCVPISNHLYFYWYRQILGQKVEFLVSFYNNEISEKSEIFDDQFSVERPDGSNFTLKIRSTKLEDSAMYFCASSVGWGGNTEAFFGQGTRLTVV.

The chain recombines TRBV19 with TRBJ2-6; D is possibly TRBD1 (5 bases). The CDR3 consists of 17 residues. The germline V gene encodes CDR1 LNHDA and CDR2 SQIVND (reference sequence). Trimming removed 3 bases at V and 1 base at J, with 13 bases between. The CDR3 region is CASSIRGRSSGANVLTF. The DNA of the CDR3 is TGTGCCAGTAGTATTAGGGGAAGGTCATCTGGGGCCAACGTCCTGACTTTC.

This chain's CDR3 is CASSLGTGHYGYTF. The DNA for the CDR3 is TGTGCCAGCAGCCTGGGGACAGGGCACTATGGCTACACCTTC. V usage is TRBV11-2 and J usage is TRBJ1-2; 9 positions agree with TRBD1. Germline values: CDR1 SGHAT, CDR2 FQNNGV. V lost 5 bases, J lost 3 bases, and 4 bases stayed unmatched. CDR3 length: 14 residues.

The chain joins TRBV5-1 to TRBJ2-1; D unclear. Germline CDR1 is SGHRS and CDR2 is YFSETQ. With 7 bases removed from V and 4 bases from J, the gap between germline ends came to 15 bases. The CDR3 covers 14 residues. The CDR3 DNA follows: TGCGCCAGCTATACCACGGGTGGATACAATGAGCAGTTCTTC. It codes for CASYTTGGYNEQFF.

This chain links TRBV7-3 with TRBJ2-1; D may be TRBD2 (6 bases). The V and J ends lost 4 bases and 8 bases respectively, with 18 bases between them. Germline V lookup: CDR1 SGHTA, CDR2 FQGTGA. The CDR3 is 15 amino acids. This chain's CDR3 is CASSSPGLASDEQFF. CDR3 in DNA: TGTGCCAGCAGCTCACCGGGGCTAGCGAGTGATGAGCAGTTCTTC. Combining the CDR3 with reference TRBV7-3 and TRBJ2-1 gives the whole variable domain GAGVSQTPSNKVTEKGKYVELRCDPISGHTALYWYRQSLGQGPEFLIYFQGTGAADDSGLPNDRFFAVRPEGSVSTLKIQRTERGDSAVYLCASSSPGLASDEQFFGPGTRLTVL.

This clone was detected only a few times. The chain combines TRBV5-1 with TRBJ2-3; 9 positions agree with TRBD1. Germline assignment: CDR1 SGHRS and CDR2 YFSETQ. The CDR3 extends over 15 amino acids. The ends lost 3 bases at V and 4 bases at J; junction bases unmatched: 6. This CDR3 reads CASSWTGARSDTQYF. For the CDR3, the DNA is TGCGCCAGCAGCTGGACAGGGGCCCGGTCAGATACGCAGTATTTT.

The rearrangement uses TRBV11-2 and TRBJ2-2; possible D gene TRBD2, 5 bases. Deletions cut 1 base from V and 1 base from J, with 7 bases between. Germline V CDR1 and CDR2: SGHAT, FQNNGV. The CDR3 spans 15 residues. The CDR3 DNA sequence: TGTGCCAGCAGCTTAGGAGCGGTGAACACCGGGGAGCTGTTTTTT. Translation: CASSLGAVNTGELFF.

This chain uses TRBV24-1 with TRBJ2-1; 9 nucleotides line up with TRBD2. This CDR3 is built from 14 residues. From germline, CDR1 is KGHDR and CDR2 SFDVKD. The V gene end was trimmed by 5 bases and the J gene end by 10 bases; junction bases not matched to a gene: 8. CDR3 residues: CATSVSLAGTEQFF. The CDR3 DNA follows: TGTGCCACCAGTGTCAGTCTAGCGGGGACAGAGCAGTTCTTC.

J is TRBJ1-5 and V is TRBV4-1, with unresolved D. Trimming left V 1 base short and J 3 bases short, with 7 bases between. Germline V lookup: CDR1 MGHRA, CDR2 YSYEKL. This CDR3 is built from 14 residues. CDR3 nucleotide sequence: TGCGCCAGCAGCCAAGGTAATAACAATCAGCCCCAGCATTTT. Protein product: CASSQGNNNQPQHF.

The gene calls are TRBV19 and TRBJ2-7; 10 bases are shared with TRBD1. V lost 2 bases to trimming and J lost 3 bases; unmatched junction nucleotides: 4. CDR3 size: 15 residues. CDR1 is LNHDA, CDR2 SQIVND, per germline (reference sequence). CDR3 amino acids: CASSIIGTGVYEQYF. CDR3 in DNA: TGTGCCAGTAGTATAATCGGGACAGGGGTCTACGAGCAGTACTTC.

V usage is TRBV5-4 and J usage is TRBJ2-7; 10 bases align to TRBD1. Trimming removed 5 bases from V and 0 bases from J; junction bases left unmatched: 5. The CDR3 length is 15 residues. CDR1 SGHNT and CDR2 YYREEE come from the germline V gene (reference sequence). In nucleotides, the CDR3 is TGTGCCAGCAGTCAGGACAGGGGGAGCTCCTACGAGCAGTACTTC. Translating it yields CASSQDRGSSYEQYF.

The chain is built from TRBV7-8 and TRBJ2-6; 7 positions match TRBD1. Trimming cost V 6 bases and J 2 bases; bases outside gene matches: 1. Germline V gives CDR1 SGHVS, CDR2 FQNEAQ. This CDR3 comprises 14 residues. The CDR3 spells CASRDRAGANVLTF. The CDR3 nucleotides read TGTGCCAGCAGAGACAGGGCTGGGGCCAACGTCCTGACTTTC.

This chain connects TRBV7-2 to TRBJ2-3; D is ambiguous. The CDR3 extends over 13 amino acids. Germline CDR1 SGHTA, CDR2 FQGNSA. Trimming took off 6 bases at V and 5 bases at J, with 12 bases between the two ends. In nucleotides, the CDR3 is TGTGCCAGCAGTCCCGGCCCGGGAGATACGCAGTATTTT. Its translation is CASSPGPGDTQYF.

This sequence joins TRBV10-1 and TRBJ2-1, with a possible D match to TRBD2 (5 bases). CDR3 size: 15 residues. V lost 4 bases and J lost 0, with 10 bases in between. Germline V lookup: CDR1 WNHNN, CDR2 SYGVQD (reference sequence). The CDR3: CASSVPGSSYNEQFF. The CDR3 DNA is TGCGCCAGCAGTGTACCGGGGAGCTCCTACAATGAGCAGTTCTTC.

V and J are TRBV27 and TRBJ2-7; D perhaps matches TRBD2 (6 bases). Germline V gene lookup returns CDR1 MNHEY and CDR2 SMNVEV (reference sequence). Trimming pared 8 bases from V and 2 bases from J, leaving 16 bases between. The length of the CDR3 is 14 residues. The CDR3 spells CASGPLATTYEQYF. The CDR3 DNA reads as TGTGCCAGCGGACCACTAGCAACTACCTACGAGCAGTACTTC.

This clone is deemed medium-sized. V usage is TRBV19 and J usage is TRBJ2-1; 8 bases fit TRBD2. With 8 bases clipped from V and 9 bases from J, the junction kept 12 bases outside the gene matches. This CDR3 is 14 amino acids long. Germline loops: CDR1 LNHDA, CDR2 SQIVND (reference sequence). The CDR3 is CASRPSGQRSEQFF. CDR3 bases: TGTGCCAGTCGGCCTAGCGGGCAAAGGAGTGAGCAGTTCTTC.

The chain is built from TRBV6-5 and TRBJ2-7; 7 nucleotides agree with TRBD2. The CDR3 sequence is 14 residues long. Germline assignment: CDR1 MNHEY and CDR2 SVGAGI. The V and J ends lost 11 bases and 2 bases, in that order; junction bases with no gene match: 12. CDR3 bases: TGTGCCTCTCAGTGGGGGGGAGAAGCCTACGAGCAGTACTTC. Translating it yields CASQWGGEAYEQYF.

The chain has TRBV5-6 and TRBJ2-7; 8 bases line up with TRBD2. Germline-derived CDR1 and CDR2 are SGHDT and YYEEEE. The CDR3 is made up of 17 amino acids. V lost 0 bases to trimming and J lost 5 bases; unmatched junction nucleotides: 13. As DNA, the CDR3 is TGTGCCAGCAGCTTGGTTTTAGCGGGGACCCGCCTGGACGAGCAGTACTTC. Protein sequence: CASSLVLAGTRLDEQYF.

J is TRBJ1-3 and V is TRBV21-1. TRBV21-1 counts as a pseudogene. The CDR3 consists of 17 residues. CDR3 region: CASSKRREISTGNTIYF. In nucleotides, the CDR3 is TGTGCCAGCAGCAAGCGGCGGGAGATTAGCACTGGAAACACCATATATTTT.

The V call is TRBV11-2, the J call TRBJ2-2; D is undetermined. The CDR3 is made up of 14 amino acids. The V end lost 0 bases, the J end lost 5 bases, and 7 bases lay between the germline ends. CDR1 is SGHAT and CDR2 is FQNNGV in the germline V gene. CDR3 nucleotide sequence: TGTGCCAGCAGCTTAGAACGCCAGACCGGGGAGCTGTTTTTT. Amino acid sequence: CASSLERQTGELFF. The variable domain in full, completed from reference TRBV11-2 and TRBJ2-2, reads EAGVAQSPRYKIIEKRQSVAFWCNPISGHATLYWYQQILGQGPKLLIQFQNNGVVDDSQLPKDRFSAERLKGVDSTLKIQPAKLEDSAVYLCASSLERQTGELFFGEGSRLTVL.

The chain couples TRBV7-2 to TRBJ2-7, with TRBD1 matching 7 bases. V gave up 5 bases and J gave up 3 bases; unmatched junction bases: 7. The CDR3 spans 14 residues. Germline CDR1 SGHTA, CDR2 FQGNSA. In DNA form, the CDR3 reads TGTGCCAGCAGCCCCCTCCGGGACAGCTACGAGCAGTACTTC. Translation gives CASSPLRDSYEQYF.

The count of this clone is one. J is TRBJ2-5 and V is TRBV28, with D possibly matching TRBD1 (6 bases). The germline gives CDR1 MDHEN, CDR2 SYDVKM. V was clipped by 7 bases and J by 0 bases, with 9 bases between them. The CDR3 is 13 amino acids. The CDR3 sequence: CASTGDNQETQYF. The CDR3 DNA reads TGTGCCAGCACAGGGGACAACCAAGAGACCCAGTACTTC.

The CDR3 region has the DNA TGTGCCAGCAGCGTCACCGGGACAGGGGCTCTAGTGGCTGGAAACACCATATATTTT. Translated: CASSVTGTGALVAGNTIYF. This chain links TRBV5-4 with TRBJ1-3; TRBD1 aligns across 10 bases. J gave up 2 bases and V 4 bases, and 15 bases lay outside the gene matches. The CDR3 runs to 19 residues. In germline, CDR1 is SGHNT, CDR2 YYREEE (reference sequence).

CDR3 region: CAINRTSGVGLAKNIQYF. DNA of the CDR3: TGTGCCATCAATAGGACTAGCGGGGTGGGGTTGGCCAAAAACATTCAGTACTTC. V and J are TRBV10-3 and TRBJ2-4; 12 nucleotides align to TRBD2. This CDR3 contains 18 residues. From germline, CDR1 is ENHRY and CDR2 SYGVKD. V was pared by 7 bases and J by 1 base, with 11 bases of the junction left unmatched.

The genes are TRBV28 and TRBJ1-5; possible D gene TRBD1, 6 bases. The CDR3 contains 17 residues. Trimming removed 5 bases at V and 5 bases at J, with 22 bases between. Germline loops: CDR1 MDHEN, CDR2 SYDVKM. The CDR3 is CASSLPGQTQYYQPQHF. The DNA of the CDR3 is TGTGCCAGCAGTCTACCCGGACAGACCCAATACTATCAGCCCCAGCATTTT.

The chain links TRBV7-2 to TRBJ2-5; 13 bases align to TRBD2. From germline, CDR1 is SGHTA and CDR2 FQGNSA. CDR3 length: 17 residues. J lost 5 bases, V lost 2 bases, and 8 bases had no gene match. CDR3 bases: TGTGCCAGCAGCTTAAGACTAGCGGGAGGTATGGACGAGACCCAGTACTTC. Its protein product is CASSLRLAGGMDETQYF.